This passage covers 9 T cell receptor beta chains from one sample sequenced in a study of T cells after yellow fever vaccination. TCRdb analysed the 5' RACE reads with MiXCR anew, one entry per CDR3 protein. The sample has approximately 510,000 distinct CDR3 sequences, 20% to 25% seen once. Sequenced material: PBMCs, taken roughly 20 days after the first yellow fever vaccination. The receptors shown here come from a young man who received the YFV17D yellow fever vaccine.

CDR3 region: CASSSDGDEQFF. DNA of the CDR3: TGTGCCAGCAGCTCGGACGGGGATGAGCAGTTCTTC. The chain is built from TRBV7-9 and TRBJ2-1; tentative D call: TRBD2 (5 bases). CDR1 and CDR2 (germline): SEHNR, FQNEAQ (reference sequence). V shed 4 bases and J shed 8 bases, with 9 bases lying between them. The CDR3 totals 12 residues.

This clonotype was seen more than once but under ten times. J is TRBJ2-5 and V is TRBV7-9; 10 nucleotides align to TRBD2. Germline lookup yields CDR1 SEHNR and CDR2 FQNEAQ (reference sequence). J was trimmed by 1 base and V by 8 bases; bases with no gene match: 10. This CDR3 comprises 16 residues. The CDR3 loop is CASAPPGLASQETQYF. The CDR3 DNA is TGTGCCAGCGCACCCCCGGGACTAGCGTCCCAAGAGACCCAGTACTTC.

The rearrangement links TRBV18 to TRBJ2-1; D is possibly TRBD1 (6 bases). Trimming pared 3 bases from V and 0 bases from J, leaving 9 bases between. The V gene's germline CDR1 is KGHSH and CDR2 LQKENI. The CDR3 length is 15 residues. The CDR3 loop is CASSPRDNSYNEQFF. CDR3 sequence (DNA): TGTGCCAGCTCACCCCGGGACAACTCCTACAATGAGCAGTTCTTC. Filled out from reference TRBV18 and TRBJ2-1, the complete variable domain reads NAGVMQNPRHLVRRRGQEARLRCSPMKGHSHVYWYRQLPEEGLKFMVYLQKENIIDESGMPKERFSAEFPKEGPSILRIQQVVRGDSAAYFCASSPRDNSYNEQFFGPGTRLTVL.

This chain's CDR3 is CASSQGRASGNTIYF. The CDR3 nucleotides are TGTGCCAGCAGCCAGGGAAGAGCCTCTGGAAACACCATATATTTT. The chain combines TRBV3-1 with TRBJ1-3; D gene unclear. The V and J ends lost 3 bases and 0 bases respectively, with 9 bases between them. Germline loops: CDR1 LGHDT, CDR2 YNNKEL (reference sequence). The CDR3 contains 15 residues. The variable domain in full, with the rest retrieved from reference TRBV3-1 and TRBJ1-3, is DTAVSQTPKYLVTQMGNDKSIKCEQNLGHDTMYWYKQDSKKFLKIMFSYNNKELIINETVPNRFSPKSPDKAHLNLHINSLELGDSAVYFCASSQGRASGNTIYFGEGSWLTVV.

This clonotype has at least ten counts. The chain links TRBV9 to TRBJ2-5; 10 bases are shared with TRBD1. This CDR3 comprises 16 residues. V lost 4 bases to trimming and J lost 9 bases; unmatched junction nucleotides: 15. From germline, CDR1 is SGDLS and CDR2 YYNGEE. CDR3 in DNA: TGTGCCAGCAGCCCGGGACAGGGGTTTCTTACCGAGGCCCAGTACTTC. Protein product: CASSPGQGFLTEAQYF.

The chain combines TRBV4-3 with TRBJ1-6, with 8 positions matching TRBD1. CDR1 and CDR2 from the germline V gene are LGHNA and YSLEER. V gave up 4 bases and J gave up 9 bases; unmatched junction bases: 5. The CDR3 is 14 amino acids. This CDR3 reads CASSRDRGLSPLHF. CDR3 nucleotides: TGCGCCAGCAGCCGAGACAGGGGCCTTTCACCCCTCCACTTT.

This clonotype came up many times. The chain joins TRBV4-3 to TRBJ2-6, with 9 bases that match TRBD1. J gave up 0 bases and V 4 bases, and 7 bases lay outside the gene matches. CDR1 and CDR2 (germline): LGHNA, YSLEER. This CDR3 region has 18 residues. CDR3 sequence (DNA): TGCGCCAGCAGCCGGATGGACAGGGGACTCTCTGGGGCCAACGTCCTGACTTTC. It yields the protein CASSRMDRGLSGANVLTF.

This sequence joins TRBV20-1 and TRBJ2-3; 9 bases align to TRBD1. The CDR3 sequence is 14 residues long. In germline, CDR1 is DFQATT, CDR2 SNEGSKA (reference sequence). Trimming took 4 bases from V and 3 from J; bases not matched to a gene: 5. The CDR3 DNA reads as TGCAGTGCTAATGGACAGGGGAGTACAGATACGCAGTATTTT. It encodes CSANGQGSTDTQYF.

This clonotype was picked up a small number of times. J is TRBJ1-2 and V is TRBV20-1; D is possibly TRBD1 (5 bases). The CDR3 loop spans 13 amino acids. V shed 2 bases and J shed 6 bases, with 13 bases lying between them. Germline V gene data show CDR1 as DFQATT and CDR2 as SNEGSKA (reference sequence). The CDR3 loop reads CSARNRIGDGYTF. DNA of the CDR3: TGCAGTGCTAGAAACAGGATCGGGGATGGCTACACCTTC.